The 12 T cell receptor beta chains below were found in one sample sequenced in a study of cytomegalovirus exposure and HLA in healthy donors (dated by TCRdb to about 2017). Preparation of the library involved the immunoSEQ multiplex PCR assay. For the multiplex PCR, a mixture combining 60 forward primers for TCR Vbeta segments and 13 reverse primers for TCR Jbeta segments was used. TCRdb carries this immuneACCESS record with in-frame sequences only. Its versions omit some clonotypes, under half of them owing to an unresolved V gene in the studies checked, with the rest unexplained. This sample has under 200,000 clones in its table, and around 78% of those were observed once. The ten largest clones capture 12% to 15% of the sample. The sequencing input was PBMCs. The origin of the receptors is a woman aged 25-40 years in good health and CMV-seropositive.

CDR3 nucleotides: TGCGCCAGCAGCCAAGAGGGACAGGGACCCAATCAGCCCCAGCATTTT. Protein product: CASSQEGQGPNQPQHF. The V call is TRBV4-1, the J call TRBJ1-5; 9 bases line up with TRBD1. Germline V lookup: CDR1 MGHRA, CDR2 YSYEKL. The CDR3 has 16 amino acids. V was clipped by 0 bases and J by 3 bases; unmatched bases: 3.

This clone was detected only once. The genes are TRBV2 and TRBJ2-1, with D perhaps TRBD1 (6 bases). This CDR3 comprises 16 residues. Germline lookup yields CDR1 SNHLY and CDR2 FYNNEI. Trimming shortened V by 2 bases and J by 3 bases, and 14 bases separated the two germline ends. The CDR3 DNA is TGTGCCAGCAGTGAAAATCCGACAGGCTACTACAATGAGCAGTTCTTC. Translating it yields CASSENPTGYYNEQFF.

The chain is built from TRBV6-5 and TRBJ2-1, with D perhaps TRBD1 (6 bases). The V gene's germline CDR1 is MNHEY and CDR2 SVGAGI. This CDR3 spans 15 amino acids. The V gene lost 0 bases and the J gene lost 8 bases, with 14 bases spanning the gap. The chain's CDR3 is CASSYSQGRIDEQFF. For the CDR3, the DNA is TGTGCCAGCAGTTACTCCCAGGGGAGAATCGATGAGCAGTTCTTC.

V usage is TRBV5-6 and J usage is TRBJ2-3, with TRBD1 as a possible D gene (5 bases). The CDR3 runs to 13 residues. V gave up 2 bases and J gave up 4 bases, with 8 bases separating them. Per the germline V gene, CDR1 is SGHDT and CDR2 is YYEEEE. The CDR3 nucleotides read TGTGCCAGCAGCTTATGGGGCGCAGATACGCAGTATTTT. Translation: CASSLWGADTQYF.

The chain joins TRBV30 to TRBJ1-6; no reliable D call. CDR1 and CDR2 from the germline V gene are GTSNPN and SVGIG (reference sequence). V dropped 4 bases and J dropped 4 bases, with 11 bases sitting between them. The CDR3 sequence is 14 residues long. CDR3 bases: TGTGCCTGGAAAAGGAGCGGGTATAATTCACCCCTCCACTTT. Its protein product is CAWKRSGYNSPLHF.

Regarding this clone: The sample holds other DNA sequences that translate to the same CDR3. The chain couples TRBV6-5 to TRBJ1-3; D remains unclear. This CDR3 has 16 amino acids. Germline values: CDR1 MNHEY, CDR2 SVGAGI. V lost 2 bases, J lost 3 bases, and 14 bases lay in between. CDR3 region: CASSYLGGGYGNTIYF. CDR3 bases: TGTGCCAGCAGTTACCTCGGCGGAGGGTATGGAAACACCATATATTTT.

By share of the sample, this clone is medium-sized. The J gene is TRBJ1-1, the V gene TRBV20-1; D call uncertain. The germline CDR1 and CDR2 sequences are DFQATT and SNEGSKA (reference sequence). This CDR3 has 11 amino acids. Trimming removed 5 bases at V and 6 bases at J, with 10 bases between. This chain's CDR3 is CSAESGAEAFF. Here the CDR3 DNA reads TGCAGTGCTGAATCCGGGGCTGAAGCTTTCTTT.

V usage is TRBV9 and J usage is TRBJ1-2, with TRBD1 identical over 12 bases. The trim removed 3 bases at V and 4 bases at J, leaving 7 bases unmatched. The CDR3 totals 16 residues. CDR1 SGDLS and CDR2 YYNGEE come from the germline V gene. The CDR3 reads CASSAEGQGAGYGYTF. Written as DNA, the CDR3 is TGTGCCAGCAGCGCAGAGGGACAGGGGGCAGGCTATGGCTACACCTTC.

V usage is TRBV5-1 and J usage is TRBJ1-5; the match to TRBD1 covers 7 bases. The germline V gene has CDR1 SGHRS and CDR2 YFSETQ. The CDR3 is made up of 13 amino acids. After removal of 4 bases from V and 5 bases from J, the junction contained 3 bases not matched to a gene. Here the CDR3 DNA reads TGCGCCAGCAGCCCGGGACAGCATCAGCCCCAGCATTTT. Its translation is CASSPGQHQPQHF.

The genes are TRBV4-1 and TRBJ2-7, with 7 bases that match TRBD2. V lost 0 bases and J lost 7; bases outside the gene matches: 6. CDR1 is MGHRA and CDR2 is YSYEKL in the germline V gene. There are 14 residues in the CDR3. The CDR3 region has the DNA TGCGCCAGCAGCCAAGACGAGGGAGCGGGGGAGCAGTACTTC. Translated: CASSQDEGAGEQYF.

This clone was observed a few times. The genes are TRBV28 and TRBJ1-2; D perhaps matches TRBD1 (6 bases). Per germline, CDR1 MDHEN and CDR2 SYDVKM. CDR3 size: 13 residues. Trimming pared 5 bases from V and 7 bases from J, leaving 14 bases between. This CDR3 is CASSGEGGRGYTF. Here the CDR3 DNA reads TGTGCCAGCAGTGGTGAAGGGGGACGTGGCTACACCTTC.

The genes are TRBV7-3 and TRBJ2-5, with D possibly TRBD1 on 7 matching bases. In germline, CDR1 is SGHTA, CDR2 FQGTGA. V lost 6 bases, J lost 4 bases, and 18 bases lay in between. CDR3 length: 15 amino acids. The CDR3 DNA reads TGTGCCAGCAGTAGACAGGGTCTGGGGGGAGAGACCCAGTACTTC. It translates to CASSRQGLGGETQYF.